One sample yielded the 6 T cell receptor beta chains listed below, sequenced in a study of T cells in Graves' hyperthyroidism and ophthalmopathy. The TCR beta CDR3 regions underwent amplification using RNA transcripts as the source. First-round RT-PCR targeting the TCR CDR3 was performed with the HTBI primer set. One entry per CDR3 protein results from TCRdb running MiXCR on the multiplex PCR reads. The profile covers under 350,000 distinct CDR3 sequences, with roughly 15% appearing a single time and 7.8% taken by the ten largest. Sequencing was done on a sample of blood. The receptors shown here come from a young woman with Graves' hyperthyroidism that later progressed to Graves' ophthalmopathy.

V gene TRBV4-3 combines with J gene TRBJ2-2; possibly TRBD2 for D (6 bases). Trimming cost V 0 bases and J 2 bases, with 13 bases left between them. The germline gives CDR1 LGHNA, CDR2 YSLEER. The CDR3 extends over 17 amino acids. The CDR3 sequence is CASSQDRAGPNTGELFF. The CDR3 nucleotides read TGCGCCAGCAGCCAAGATCGAGCGGGTCCCAACACCGGGGAGCTGTTTTTT.

In this sample, this clonotype turned up many times. The chain joins TRBV10-3 to TRBJ2-5; D is unclear. The CDR3 extends over 12 amino acids. From germline, CDR1 is ENHRY and CDR2 SYGVKD. Trimming removed 0 bases from V and 4 bases from J, with 3 bases in between. The CDR3 nucleotides are TGTGCCATCAGTGAGTCTCTAGAGACCCAGTACTTC. It encodes CAISESLETQYF.

Concerning this clonotype itself: The germline gene is not matched at one end of the junction; a read error may be the cause. The rearrangement joins TRBV15 to TRBJ2-6; perhaps TRBD1 as D (5 bases). Germline V gene data show CDR1 as LNHNV and CDR2 as YYDKDF (reference sequence). This CDR3 region has 18 residues. In nucleotides, the CDR3 is TGTGCCACCAGCGGTTTTCATGACGGATTACCTGGGGCCAACGCCCTGACTTTC. This translates into CATSGFHDGLPGANALTF.

This clonotype was seen at least ten times. J is TRBJ2-2 and V is TRBV27; 10 nucleotides match TRBD2. The CDR3 runs 15 residues. Looked up from germline, CDR1 is MNHEY and CDR2 is SMNVEV (reference sequence). J lost 6 bases, V lost 5 bases, and 6 bases had no gene match. The chain's CDR3 is CASSASGSFAGELFF. The CDR3 DNA follows: TGTGCCAGCAGTGCTAGCGGGAGTTTTGCCGGGGAGCTGTTTTTT.

The V gene is TRBV5-1, the J gene TRBJ2-3; no definite D call. The germline gives CDR1 SGHRS, CDR2 YFSETQ. Trimming took off 9 bases at V and 5 bases at J, with 10 bases between the two ends. The CDR3 length is 11 residues. The CDR3 nucleotides read TGCGCCACCCCCGTCGGAGATACGCAGTATTTT. This codes for CATPVGDTQYF.

In its sample, this clonotype was seen many times. The chain is built from TRBV28 and TRBJ2-2; 10 bases match TRBD1. This CDR3 comprises 14 residues. Germline lookup yields CDR1 MDHEN and CDR2 SYDVKM. The J segment lost 6 bases and the V segment lost 10 bases, leaving 8 bases of the junction unmatched. The DNA of the CDR3 is TGTGCCACCAGGACAGGGGGAGAGTCCGGGGAGCTGTTTTTT. It yields the protein CATRTGGESGELFF.